This record looks at one T cell receptor (beta chain) sequence and its context. The target antigen is unknown. This entry comes from a study of cytomegalovirus exposure and HLA in healthy donors. The assay was immunoSEQ multiplex PCR, and TCRdb's table has in-frame clones only and misses some. The data show about 110,000 clones, about 92% seen once. The germline gives CDR1 SGHNT, CDR2 YYREEE (reference sequence). The CDR3 spans 14 residues. V shed 3 bases and J 7 bases; nucleotides not matched to a gene: 2. Findings and caveats of the study: CMV antigen specificity was confirmed in vitro for a few CMV-associated chains.

This clonotype was obtained from a woman aged 18-29 years in good health and CMV-seronegative. Sequencing input: PBMCs. The chain combines TRBV5-4 with TRBJ2-1; TRBD2 agrees at 12 bases. The CDR3: CASSSGLAGNEQFF. In nucleotides, the CDR3 is TGTGCCAGCAGCTCCGGACTAGCGGGGAATGAGCAGTTCTTC.